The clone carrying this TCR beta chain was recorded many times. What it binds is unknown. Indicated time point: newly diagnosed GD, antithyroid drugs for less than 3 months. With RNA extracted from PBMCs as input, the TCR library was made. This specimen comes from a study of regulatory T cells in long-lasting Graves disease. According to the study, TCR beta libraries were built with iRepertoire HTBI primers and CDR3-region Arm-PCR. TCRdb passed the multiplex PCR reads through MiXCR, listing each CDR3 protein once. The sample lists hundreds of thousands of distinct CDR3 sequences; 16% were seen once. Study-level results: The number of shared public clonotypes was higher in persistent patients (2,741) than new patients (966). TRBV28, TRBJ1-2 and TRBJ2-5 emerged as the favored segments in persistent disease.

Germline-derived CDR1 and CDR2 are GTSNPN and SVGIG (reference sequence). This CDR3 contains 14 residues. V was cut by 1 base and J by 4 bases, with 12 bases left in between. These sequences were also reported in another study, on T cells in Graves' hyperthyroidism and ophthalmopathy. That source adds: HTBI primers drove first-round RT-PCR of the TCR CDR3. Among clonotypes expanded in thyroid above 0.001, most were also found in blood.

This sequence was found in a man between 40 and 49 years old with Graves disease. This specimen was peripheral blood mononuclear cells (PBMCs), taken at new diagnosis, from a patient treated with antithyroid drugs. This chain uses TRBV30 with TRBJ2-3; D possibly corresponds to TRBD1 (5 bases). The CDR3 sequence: CAWSEGVLADTQYF. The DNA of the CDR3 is TGTGCCTGGAGTGAAGGGGTTCTGGCAGATACGCAGTATTTT.